This TCR beta chain was sequenced for a study of shared clonotypes between healthy human individuals. The CDR3 is 18 residues long. Trimming cost V 6 bases and J 0 bases; bases outside gene matches: 14. The germline V gene has CDR1 KGHSH and CDR2 LQKENI. Notes on this clone: Its antigen is unknown.

Profiling relied on immunoSEQ multiplex PCR, and the TCRdb table lists in-frame clones only, not all of them. The table includes around 2.1 million clones, roughly 95% detected once. Notes on the study in general: Clonotypes shared by all four sorted-subset donors had higher generation probabilities than non-shared clonotypes. Approximately 4.6% of naive CD4 clonotypes were shared across four donors.

Sequenced material: naive CD4+ T cells sorted from blood. Subset here: CD45RA+ positively selected. The sequence was collected from a young man in good health. The rearrangement joins TRBV18 to TRBJ2-1; 7 nucleotides agree with TRBD2. In DNA form, the CDR3 reads TGTGCCAGCTCCCCTGGCCCGAAGCGGGACGCCTCCTACAATGAGCAGTTCTTC. Protein: CASSPGPKRDASYNEQFF.